The present T cell receptor beta chain was sequenced within a study of identical twins. This clonotype was observed a handful of times. Antigen unknown. Template switching added a universal primer site, and cDNA bore unique molecular identifiers. One entry per CDR3 protein, called by TCRdb with MiXCR from the 5' RACE reads. The data show roughly 630,000 distinct CDR3 sequences, around 7.4% seen once. The CDR3 runs to 15 residues. V lost 1 base and J lost 5, with 11 bases in between. Germline CDR1 and CDR2: SGHAT and FQNNGV. The study, taken as a whole, reports: Memory repertoires showed no such pattern, whereas abundant cord blood beta clonotypes carried fewer insertions. Cross-sectional statistics underpinned the conclusions; the same donors were not followed.

The data also belong to a second study, concerning yellow fever vaccine responses in identical twins. Per that paper: In identical twins, vaccine T cell responses appeared partly shared and partly individual.

This receptor was obtained from a young woman in good health. The sample consisted of PBMCs. The J gene is TRBJ2-2, the V gene TRBV11-2; D perhaps matches TRBD2 (5 bases). In DNA form, the CDR3 reads TGTGCCAGCAGCTTAGTAACGGGAAAGACCGGGGAGCTGTTTTTT. It encodes CASSLVTGKTGELFF.